The rows below give T cell receptor beta chains drawn from one sample of a study of radiation and T cells in renal cell carcinoma. TCRdb keeps only in-frame clones here, not all; method: immunoSEQ multiplex PCR. The top ten hold roughly a tenth of the sample, which has around 16,000 clones, 50% to 65% seen once. The sample consisted of tumor tissue, taken from a patient whose treatment was nephrectomy without radiotherapy. These receptors all stem from a man aged 35-49 years with renal cell carcinoma. Both conserved end residues are part of each CDR3. A D gene is named only where the DNA matches it firmly.

d_call	v_call	j_call	cdr3_aa
.	TRBV21-1	TRBJ1-4	CASSSGTPQVPNEKLFF
.	TRBV19	TRBJ2-3	CASSLTIIADTQYF
.	TRBV7-8	TRBJ1-3	CASSLAVGPGNTIYF
TRBD1	TRBV5-1	TRBJ2-5	CASSSGQVGETQYF
TRBD1	TRBV5-1	TRBJ1-5	CASSFPGQKYSNQPQHF
.	TRBV30	TRBJ1-4	CAWNRHNEKLFF
.	TRBV15	TRBJ1-5	CATSRDQGSKSPQHF
.	TRBV19	TRBJ2-7	CASSPPGTRTYEQYF
.	TRBV4-3	TRBJ1-2	CASSQGGRTNYGYTF
.	TRBV6-5	TRBJ2-5	CASSYGDSEVETQYF
.	TRBV20-1	TRBJ1-1	CSALQVEAFF
.	TRBV27	TRBJ2-6	CASSPEVSGANVLTF
TRBD2	TRBV19	TRBJ2-5	CASSLAGGPRETQYF
.	TRBV27	TRBJ1-1	CASRWTEDTEAFF
.	TRBV5-1	TRBJ2-1	CASSPSTGLNEQFF
.	TRBV6-5	TRBJ1-4	CASSYSEGLQLFF
TRBD1	TRBV30	TRBJ1-2	CACGTGERDGYTF
.	TRBV28	TRBJ2-5	CASSSQTIVETQYF
.	TRBV28	TRBJ1-3	CASSILSSGRGNTIYF
TRBD2	TRBV5-1	TRBJ2-2	CASSYSGGYGELFF
TRBD2	TRBV10-3	TRBJ2-7	CAIKGLAEYEQYF
TRBD1	TRBV18	TRBJ2-1	CASSTLGQGNSYNEQFF
TRBD2	TRBV15	TRBJ2-2	CAAPLESGGRNTGELFF
TRBD1	TRBV6-5	TRBJ1-2	CASSRDRLSYGYTF
.	TRBV7-2	TRBJ1-2	CASSLAYGGTKGYTF
.	TRBV6-5	TRBJ1-2	CASSYSRSGGYTF
.	TRBV13	TRBJ1-1	CASSSYTGFGTEAFF
TRBD1	TRBV18	TRBJ1-6	CASSPAGQNSPLHF
.	TRBV21-1	TRBJ1-2	CASSKHRGHYGYTF
.	TRBV9	TRBJ1-1	CASSVDWLVNTEAFF
.	TRBV18	TRBJ2-1	CASSFKGGFYNEQFF
.	TRBV19	TRBJ1-1	CASSMEPPGRTEAFF
.	TRBV6-1	TRBJ2-1	CASSEADSSYNEQFF
TRBD1	TRBV5-4	TRBJ1-1	CASSTGDRGRAAEAFF
TRBD1	TRBV19	TRBJ1-5	CASKLGQGHNQPQHF
TRBD1	TRBV2	TRBJ1-6	CASKGQGSSPLHF
.	TRBV4-2	TRBJ1-5	CASSQGVGLSPQHF
.	TRBV4-2	TRBJ2-7	CASSPRRTYEQYF
TRBD2	TRBV9	TRBJ2-1	CASSSRTSGVGNEQFF
.	TRBV5-6	TRBJ1-2	CASSLSHLYGYTF
TRBD2	TRBV4-2	TRBJ2-1	CASSHSSGGGPGNEQFF
.	TRBV5-1	TRBJ2-3	CASTPLSGGSTDTQYF
.	TRBV6-5	TRBJ2-1	CASSPGDLTNEQFF
TRBD2	TRBV5-8	TRBJ2-1	CASSSLGSGGISYNEQFF
.	TRBV19	TRBJ1-2	CASSISGQAYGYTF
TRBD1	TRBV30	TRBJ1-2	CAWSVNRGDGYTF
TRBD1	TRBV6-5	TRBJ1-2	CATSKPGQGLGGYTF
.	TRBV19	TRBJ1-2	CASSSRTFNYGYTF
TRBD2	TRBV6-5	TRBJ2-1	CASSSFSGGGNEQFF